Listed here are 19 T cell receptor beta chains from one sample, sequenced in a study of shared clonotypes between healthy human individuals. Generated by immunoSEQ multiplex PCR, the TCRdb table keeps only in-frame clones and is missing some. The repertoire has 1.4 million or so clones, roughly 98.5% of them found once; the top ten carry roughly 0.36%. Source material: naive CD4+ T cells sorted from blood. The subset: CD45RA+ positively selected. All receptors come from a man younger than 40 in good health.

V and J are TRBV14 and TRBJ2-3; 7 positions agree with TRBD2. CDR1 and CDR2 (germline): SGHDN, FVKESK. The CDR3 consists of 16 residues. Trimming took 1 base from V and 0 from J; bases not matched to a gene: 4. CDR3 nucleotide sequence: TGTGCCAGCAGCCAAGGCTCTAGCGGAAGCACAGATACGCAGTATTTT. Translated: CASSQGSSGSTDTQYF.

This clone came up once. The chain joins TRBV5-4 to TRBJ2-7; the D gene is possibly TRBD1 (5 bases). The CDR3 contains 16 residues. The V end lost 0 bases, the J end lost 0 bases, and 13 bases lay between the germline ends. Germline CDR1 and CDR2: SGHNT and YYREEE (reference sequence). CDR3 sequence reads: CASSLVQGPTSYEQYF. In DNA, the CDR3 is TGTGCCAGCAGCTTGGTTCAGGGCCCCACCTCCTACGAGCAGTACTTC.

The rearrangement uses TRBV10-1 and TRBJ2-7, with D tentatively TRBD1 or TRBD2 (6 bases each). Deletions cut 1 base from V and 4 bases from J, with 17 bases between. The CDR3 length is 16 residues. CDR1 and CDR2 from the germline V gene are WNHNN and SYGVQD (reference sequence). The CDR3 DNA sequence: TGCGCCAGCAGTGAGTTCTGGGGGGCGAGTCAATACGAGCAGTACTTC. Protein product: CASSEFWGASQYEQYF.

In its sample, this clone was seen once. The chain carries TRBV7-9 and TRBJ2-1; TRBD1 aligns across 7 bases. The CDR3 totals 14 residues. With V trimmed by 6 bases and J by 6 bases, 8 bases remained unmatched. Germline CDR1 reads SEHNR; CDR2 reads FQNEAQ (reference sequence). For the CDR3, the DNA is TGTGCCAGCAGACCCGGACAGGTTGGCAATGAGCAGTTCTTC. It specifies CASRPGQVGNEQFF.

The rearrangement joins TRBV5-1 to TRBJ2-3, with D possibly TRBD2 on 5 matching bases. Germline loops: CDR1 SGHRS, CDR2 YFSETQ. Trimming removed 5 bases from V and 6 bases from J, with 13 bases in between. The CDR3 extends over 13 amino acids. CDR3: CASRGSGVDTQYF. The CDR3 DNA sequence: TGCGCCAGCAGGGGGAGCGGAGTCGATACGCAGTATTTT. The complete variable domain, with remaining parts taken from reference TRBV5-1 and TRBJ2-3, reads KAGVTQTPRYLIKTRGQQVTLSCSPISGHRSVSWYQQTPGQGLQFLFEYFSETQRNKGNFPGRFSGRQFSNSRSEMNVSTLELGDSALYLCASRGSGVDTQYFGPGTRLTVL.

The chain is built from TRBV11-2 and TRBJ2-3; 10 bases agree with TRBD2. The CDR3 contains 16 residues. Germline loops: CDR1 SGHAT, CDR2 FQNNGV. Unmatched junction bases numbered 4, after V lost 0 bases and J lost 4 bases. The CDR3 nucleotides are TGTGCCAGCAGCTTAGATCCTAGCGGGAGATCAGATACGCAGTATTTT. Protein: CASSLDPSGRSDTQYF.

The chain recombines TRBV29-1 with TRBJ2-1, with D perhaps matching TRBD2 (5 bases). Trimming pared 7 bases from V and 6 bases from J, leaving 16 bases between. Germline V lookup: CDR1 SQVTM, CDR2 ANQGSEA. This CDR3 is 13 amino acids long. CDR3 residues: CSERGSPFNEQFF. The CDR3 coding sequence is TGCAGCGAACGAGGGTCGCCTTTCAATGAGCAGTTCTTC.

The chain employs TRBV28 and TRBJ1-4; D is unclear. With 5 bases removed from V and 8 bases from J, the gap between germline ends came to 18 bases. The CDR3 loop spans 15 amino acids. Per germline, CDR1 MDHEN and CDR2 SYDVKM. The CDR3 nucleotides read TGTGCCAGCAGTACCCGAGAGGCTTACGGCGAAAAACTGTTTTTT. This translates into CASSTREAYGEKLFF.

The chain uses TRBV18 and TRBJ1-1, with D tentatively TRBD1 (6 bases). CDR1 is KGHSH, CDR2 LQKENI, per germline. This CDR3 contains 15 residues. The germline V and J ends were trimmed by 2 bases and 4 bases, with 14 bases remaining between them. The CDR3 region is CASSPSLQGSTEAFF. The DNA for the CDR3 is TGTGCCAGCTCACCATCCCTACAGGGAAGCACTGAAGCTTTCTTT.

This clone was observed once. The chain joins TRBV28 to TRBJ1-1, with 11 bases identical to TRBD1. The trim removed 1 base at V and 1 base at J, leaving 5 bases unmatched. Germline V CDR1 and CDR2: MDHEN, SYDVKM. CDR3 length equals 17 residues. The CDR3 DNA reads as TGTGCCAGCAGTTTATTTGGACAGGGGGCTCGGAACACTGAAGCTTTCTTT. Its translation: CASSLFGQGARNTEAFF.

CDR3 DNA: TGTGCCAGCAGCTTAGGGGCGCGAGAGGGGATTGAGACCCAGTACTTC. It encodes CASSLGAREGIETQYF. The chain combines TRBV7-9 with TRBJ2-5, with D perhaps being TRBD1 or TRBD2 (5 bases each). The CDR3 covers 16 residues. V shed 1 base and J shed 5 bases, with 17 bases lying between them. Germline CDR1 reads SEHNR; CDR2 reads FQNEAQ (reference sequence). The variable domain in full, completed from reference TRBV7-9 and TRBJ2-5, reads DTGVSQNPRHKITKRGQNVTFRCDPISEHNRLYWYRQTLGQGPEFLTYFQNEAQLEKSRLLSDRFSAERPKGSFSTLEIQRTEQGDSAMYLCASSLGAREGIETQYFGPGTRLLVL.

CDR3 loop: CASTGLGDEQFF. CDR3 in DNA: TGTGCCAGCACCGGACTTGGGGATGAGCAGTTCTTC. The chain combines TRBV6-5 with TRBJ2-1, with D possibly being TRBD2 (5 bases). Germline V CDR1 and CDR2: MNHEY, SVGAGI. Trimming took off 7 bases at V and 8 bases at J, with 12 bases between the two ends. The CDR3 spans 12 residues.

The chain couples TRBV4-1 to TRBJ2-7; 13 bases line up with TRBD2. This CDR3 contains 15 residues. CDR1 and CDR2 from the germline V gene are MGHRA and YSYEKL. Unmatched junction bases numbered 3, after V lost 1 base and J lost 6 bases. CDR3 in DNA: TGCGCCAGCAGCCAAGGGACTAGCGGGAGTACCGAGCAGTACTTC. Encoded protein: CASSQGTSGSTEQYF.

This chain links TRBV4-1 with TRBJ1-4, with D possibly TRBD1 on 6 matching bases. This CDR3 has 15 residues. V was pared by 4 bases and J by 8 bases, with 17 bases between. Germline loops: CDR1 MGHRA, CDR2 YSYEKL. The CDR3 loop is CASSPFVRGPEKLFF. CDR3 coding DNA: TGCGCCAGCAGCCCATTCGTGCGGGGGCCGGAAAAACTGTTTTTT.

The chain combines TRBV15 with TRBJ2-7, with 12 bases identical to TRBD2. The germline gives CDR1 LNHNV, CDR2 YYDKDF (reference sequence). Trimming removed 5 bases from V and 5 bases from J; junction bases left unmatched: 19. The CDR3 length is 19 residues. The CDR3 nucleotides read TGTGCCACCAGCCGTCGAGGGAGGCTAGCGGGAGGGCCTTATCACGAGCAGTACTTC. It yields the protein CATSRRGRLAGGPYHEQYF.

The genes are TRBV6-6 and TRBJ2-5; TRBD2 matches 10 bases. Germline V lookup: CDR1 MNHNY, CDR2 SVGAGI (reference sequence). The trim removed 6 bases at V and 5 bases at J, leaving 6 bases unmatched. This CDR3 has 14 residues. CDR3 bases: TGTGCCAGCAGCCTCGAGCGGGGGGGGGAGACCCAGTACTTC. Protein product: CASSLERGGETQYF.

This chain links TRBV6-6 with TRBJ1-1; D is perhaps TRBD1 (6 bases). The germline V gene encodes CDR1 MNHNY and CDR2 SVGAGI (reference sequence). The CDR3 has 15 residues. V was pared by 6 bases and J by 0 bases, with 14 bases between. CDR3 in DNA: TGTGCCAGCAGCTCTAGGGCAGGGGTGAACACTGAAGCTTTCTTT. Translated: CASSSRAGVNTEAFF.

V usage is TRBV12-5 and J usage is TRBJ2-7; perhaps D is TRBD1 or TRBD2 (5 bases each). Germline loops: CDR1 LGHNT, CDR2 FRNRAP. Trimming removed 1 base at V and 0 bases at J, with 16 bases between. This CDR3 has 17 residues. This CDR3 reads CASGLGDGDPSSYEQYF. CDR3 DNA sequence: TGTGCTAGTGGTTTGGGGGATGGGGACCCAAGCTCCTACGAGCAGTACTTC.

Concerning this clone itself: Relative to the germline gene, one junction end is altered; a read error may explain this. The genes are TRBV11-2 and TRBJ2-1, with TRBD2 identical over 13 bases. Germline V lookup: CDR1 SGHAT, CDR2 FQNNGV. This CDR3 is built from 16 residues. The CDR3 DNA is TGTGCCAGCAGCTTGGGACTAGCGGGGTCCTTCAATGAGCAGTTCTTC. Translating gives CASSLGLAGSFNEQFF.